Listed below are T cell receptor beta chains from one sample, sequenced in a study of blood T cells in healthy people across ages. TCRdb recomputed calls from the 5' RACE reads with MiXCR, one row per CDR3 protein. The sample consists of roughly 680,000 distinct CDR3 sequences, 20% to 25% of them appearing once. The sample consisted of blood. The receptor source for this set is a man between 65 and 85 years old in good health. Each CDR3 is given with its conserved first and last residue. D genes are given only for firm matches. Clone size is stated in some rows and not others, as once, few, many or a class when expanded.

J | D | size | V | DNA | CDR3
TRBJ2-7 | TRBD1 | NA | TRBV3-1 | TGTGCCACGGCCAGGACAGGGGGTTCTTACGACCAGTACTTC | CATARTGGSYDQYF
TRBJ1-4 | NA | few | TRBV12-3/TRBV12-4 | TGTGCCAGCAGGCTGACAACCGAAAAACTGTTTTTT | CASRLTTEKLFF
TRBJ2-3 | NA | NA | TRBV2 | TGTGCCAGCAGTGGGCTAGACGCGCTAAAGGCGACGCAGTATTTT | CASSGLDALKATQYF
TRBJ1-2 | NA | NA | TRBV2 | TGTGCCAGCAGTGAGGAGACAGTGGCCGGCTACACCTTC | CASSEETVAGYTF
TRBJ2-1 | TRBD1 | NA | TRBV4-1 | TGCGCCAGCAGCCAGAACAGGGGCCAGGAGCAGTTCTTC | CASSQNRGQEQFF
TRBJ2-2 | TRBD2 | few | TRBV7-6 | TGTGCCAGCAGCTTAGCTGCTAGCGGGAGGTTTAACACCGGGGAGCGGTTTTTT | CASSLAASGRFNTGERFF
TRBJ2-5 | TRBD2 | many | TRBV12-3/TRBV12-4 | TGTGCCAGCAGCCACGAACTAGCGGCCGGGGAGACCCAGTACTTC | CASSHELAAGETQYF
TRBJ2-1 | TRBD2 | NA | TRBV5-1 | TGCGCCAGCAGCTTGACATCTAGCGGGAGCTGGACCTACAATGAGCAGTTCTTC | CASSLTSSGSWTYNEQFF
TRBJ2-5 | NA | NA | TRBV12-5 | TGTGCTAGTGGTTCTTCTGGAAAACAGTACTTC | CASGSSGKQYF
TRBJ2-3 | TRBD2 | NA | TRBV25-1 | TGTGCCAGCAGTGACCCTAGCGGTTCTAGCACAGATACGCAGTATTTT | CASSDPSGSSTDTQYF
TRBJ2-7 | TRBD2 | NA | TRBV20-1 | TGCAGTGCTAGGGGAGCGGGAGGACCCCACGAGCAGTACTTC | CSARGAGGPHEQYF
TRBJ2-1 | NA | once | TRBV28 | TGTGCCAGCAGGGGCTGGACACAAAGTTCCTACAATGAGCAGTTCTTC | CASRGWTQSSYNEQFF
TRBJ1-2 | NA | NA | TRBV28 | TGTGCCAGCAGGGCCCAGGGGAAGAACTATGGCTACACCTTC | CASRAQGKNYGYTF
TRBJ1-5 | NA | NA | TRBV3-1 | TGTGCCAGCAGCCAAGATTTAGGGGTTTTACAGCCCCAGCATTTT | CASSQDLGVLQPQHF
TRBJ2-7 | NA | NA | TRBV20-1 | TGCAGTGCTAGTTCTTGGGAGAGTGGCGAGCAGTACTTC | CSASSWESGEQYF
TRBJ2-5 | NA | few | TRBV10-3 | TGTGCCATCAGTGAATCAGCTGCGGGGAAAGAGACCCAGTACTTC | CAISESAAGKETQYF
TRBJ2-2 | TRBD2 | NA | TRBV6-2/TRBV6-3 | TGTGCCAGCAGTTATGCGGGGGGTGCCACCGGGGAGCTGTTTTTT | CASSYAGGATGELFF
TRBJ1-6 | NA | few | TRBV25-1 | TGTGCCAGCAGTGAATCTCACAGGAGTAATTCACCCCTCCACTTT | CASSESHRSNSPLHF
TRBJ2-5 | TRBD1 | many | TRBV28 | TGTGCCAGCAGTCCCACCCCCGCAGGGGGTCAAGAGACCCAGTACTTC | CASSPTPAGGQETQYF
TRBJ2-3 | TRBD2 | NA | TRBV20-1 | TGCAGTGCAGGAAGCGGGAGTTTTACAGATACGCAGTATTTT | CSAGSGSFTDTQYF
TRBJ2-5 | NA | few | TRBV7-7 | TGTGCTAGCAGCGTAGTTGGCCAAGAGACCCAGTACTTC | CASSVVGQETQYF
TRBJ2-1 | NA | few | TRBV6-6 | TGTGCCAGCAGTTCCACGGACCGGAGCTCCTACAATGAGCAGTTCTTC | CASSSTDRSSYNEQFF
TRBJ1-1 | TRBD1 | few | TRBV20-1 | TGCAGTGCTAGGGACAGGCTATTGAACACTGAAGCTTTCTTT | CSARDRLLNTEAFF
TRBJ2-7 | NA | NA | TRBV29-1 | TGCAGCGTTGGGACCCTGCATGGTTGGTACTTC | CSVGTLHGWYF
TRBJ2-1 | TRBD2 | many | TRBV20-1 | TGCAGTGCTACTAGGACTAGCGGGAGTTTTAGGAATGAGCAGTTCTTC | CSATRTSGSFRNEQFF
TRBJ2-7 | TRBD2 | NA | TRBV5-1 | TGCGCCAGCAGCGTTTCTAGCGGGAGGACGTACGAGCAGTACTTC | CASSVSSGRTYEQYF
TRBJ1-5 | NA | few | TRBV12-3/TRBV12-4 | TGTGCCAGCAGTTTCTACGGTGACGGGCCCCAGCATTTT | CASSFYGDGPQHF
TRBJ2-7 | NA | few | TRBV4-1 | TGCGCCAGCAGCCAAGATCGCCAGCAACTCATGCGCGGGCAGTACTTC | CASSQDRQQLMRGQYF
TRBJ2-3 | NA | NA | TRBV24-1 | TGTGCCACCAGTGAGGGGACCGAGGTCTTTAGCACAGATACGCAGTATTTT | CATSEGTEVFSTDTQYF
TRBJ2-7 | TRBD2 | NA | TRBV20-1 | TGCAGTGCTAGAAGCGGGGCCCCTCCCTACGAGCAGTACTTC | CSARSGAPPYEQYF
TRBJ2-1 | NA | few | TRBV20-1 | TGCAGTGCTAGTTTCAATGGGCAGTTCTTC | CSASFNGQFF
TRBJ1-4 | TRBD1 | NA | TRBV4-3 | TGCGCCAGCAGCCTCGGACCCCAGGGGGCAACTAATGAAAAACTGTTTTTT | CASSLGPQGATNEKLFF
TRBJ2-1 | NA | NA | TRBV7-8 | TGTGCCAGCAGGCCATATCGGGGTCCCTACAATGAGCAGTTCTTC | CASRPYRGPYNEQFF
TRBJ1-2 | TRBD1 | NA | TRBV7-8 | TGTGCCAGCAGCTTAGCCCCCCAGGGGGCCGGCTATGGCTACACCTTC | CASSLAPQGAGYGYTF
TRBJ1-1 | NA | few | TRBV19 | TGTGCCAGTCGTGGACAGCTAATGAACACTGAAGCTTTCTTT | CASRGQLMNTEAFF
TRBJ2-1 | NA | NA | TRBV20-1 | TGCAGTGCCCCGAGACAGACCTACAATGAGCAGTTCTTC | CSAPRQTYNEQFF
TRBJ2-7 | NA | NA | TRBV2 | TGTGCCAGCAGTGAACTCCCCCAAAGGGGAAACGAGCAGTACTTC | CASSELPQRGNEQYF